Listed here are 28 T cell receptor beta chains from one sample, sequenced in a study of cytomegalovirus exposure and HLA in healthy donors. Amplification used 60 Vbeta primers and 13 Jbeta primers. Sequenced by immunoSEQ multiplex PCR; TCRdb stores in-frame clones only, minus some. In total, the table holds under 65,000 clones. What was sequenced was PBMCs. Source of these receptors: a woman younger than 35 in good health and CMV-seronegative.

The chain couples TRBV9 to TRBJ2-1; perhaps TRBD2 as D (6 bases). This CDR3 comprises 14 residues. V gave up 0 bases and J gave up 9 bases, with 13 bases separating them. Germline V gene lookup returns CDR1 SGDLS and CDR2 YYNGEE. The CDR3 DNA sequence: TGTGCCAGCAGCGTAGCTATTGCGGAGGGTGAGCAGTTCTTC. This sequence encodes CASSVAIAEGEQFF.

In terms of frequency, this clone is medium-sized. The junction and the germline gene differ at one end; a read error may be behind it. The rearrangement joins TRBV6-4 to TRBJ2-1; D possibly corresponds to TRBD2 (6 bases). The CDR3 is 15 amino acids. Germline values: CDR1 MRHNA, CDR2 SNTAGT. The CDR3 coding sequence is TGTGCCAGCAGTGACTCTAGCGGCTCCGACAATGAGCAGTTCTTC. Encoded protein: CASSDSSGSDNEQFF.

The genes are TRBV25-1 and TRBJ2-1; TRBD2 aligns across 7 bases. CDR1 and CDR2 from the germline V gene are MGHDK and SYGVNS. Unmatched junction bases numbered 2, after V lost 2 bases and J lost 1 base. This CDR3 region has 15 residues. As DNA, the CDR3 is TGTGCCAGCAGTGAACCCGGGAGGTCCTACAATGAGCAGTTCTTC. Protein: CASSEPGRSYNEQFF.

The chain is built from TRBV6-5 and TRBJ1-1; TRBD1 agrees at 9 bases. The CDR3 length is 14 residues. V gave up 1 base and J gave up 7 bases; unmatched junction bases: 4. Per germline, CDR1 MNHEY and CDR2 SVGAGI. The DNA of the CDR3 is TGTGCCAGCAGTTACTGGGACAGGGAAAATGAAGCTTTCTTT. Translation: CASSYWDRENEAFF.

V and J are TRBV25-1 and TRBJ2-7; 9 nucleotides agree with TRBD1. The length of the CDR3 is 13 residues. V was clipped by 7 bases and J by 5 bases; unmatched bases: 6. Germline values: CDR1 MGHDK, CDR2 SYGVNS. The chain's CDR3 is CASTGDRAHEQYF. In DNA, the CDR3 is TGTGCCAGCACCGGGGACAGGGCCCACGAGCAGTACTTC.

The rearrangement links TRBV9 to TRBJ1-1, with 7 bases that match TRBD1. This CDR3 region has 15 residues. J gave up 3 bases and V 3 bases, and 8 bases lay outside the gene matches. CDR1 is SGDLS, CDR2 YYNGEE, per germline. As DNA, the CDR3 is TGTGCCAGCAGCGCAGAGCCAACAGGGGACACTGAAGCTTTCTTT. It is translated as CASSAEPTGDTEAFF.

The chain has TRBV25-1 and TRBJ2-7, with 8 bases identical to TRBD1. The germline V gene has CDR1 MGHDK and CDR2 SYGVNS. CDR3 size: 15 residues. The trim removed 5 bases at V and 6 bases at J, leaving 12 bases unmatched. DNA of the CDR3: TGTGCCAGCAGTCCCGGGACAGGCGCATTTTTCGAGCAGTACTTC. It yields the protein CASSPGTGAFFEQYF.

For this clone: The junction departs from the called germline gene at one end, perhaps through a read error. This sequence joins TRBV25-1 and TRBJ2-3; tentatively, D is TRBD2 (5 bases). Germline V CDR1 and CDR2: MGHDK, SYGVNS. This CDR3 comprises 12 residues. The CDR3 is CASGGAADKQYF. CDR3 sequence (DNA): TGTGCCAGCGGCGGAGCGGCGGATAAGCAGTATTTT.

CDR3 amino acids: CASSYDLRGGNGYTF. The CDR3 DNA reads TGTGCCAGCAGTTACGACCTCCGGGGGGGGAATGGCTACACCTTC. The rearrangement links TRBV6-5 to TRBJ1-2; possible D gene TRBD1, 5 bases. Germline lookup yields CDR1 MNHEY and CDR2 SVGAGI. The CDR3 covers 15 residues. The V end lost 2 bases, the J end lost 6 bases, and 16 bases lay between the germline ends.

DNA of the CDR3: TGTGCCAGCAGTGGAAGCGGGGGGGGCTCCTACGAGCAGTACTTC. It encodes CASSGSGGGSYEQYF. The rearrangement joins TRBV6-1 to TRBJ2-7; 10 nucleotides align to TRBD2. V shed 4 bases and J 0 bases; nucleotides not matched to a gene: 3. This CDR3 region has 15 residues. Germline V gives CDR1 MNHNS, CDR2 SASEGT.

The chain uses TRBV4-1 and TRBJ1-1, with D maybe TRBD1 (6 bases). Germline CDR1 MGHRA, CDR2 YSYEKL. V lost 1 base, J lost 4 bases, and 13 bases lay in between. The CDR3 has 15 amino acids. CDR3 sequence (DNA): TGCGCCAGCAGCCAAGGGGGGCAGGGGACCACTGAAGCTTTCTTT. Translating gives CASSQGGQGTTEAFF.

The CDR3 region has the DNA TGTGCCAGCAGTTCGGGGGGCTCACCTCCTACGCAGTATTTT. Translating gives CASSSGGSPPTQYF. The chain couples TRBV6-1 to TRBJ2-3; tentative D call: TRBD2 (7 bases). Per the germline V gene, CDR1 is MNHNS and CDR2 is SASEGT. This CDR3 region has 14 residues. V lost 5 bases, J lost 8 bases, and 17 bases lay in between.

V and J are TRBV9 and TRBJ2-7; possible D gene TRBD1, 5 bases. V was pared by 4 bases and J by 4 bases, with 15 bases between. Germline CDR1 reads SGDLS; CDR2 reads YYNGEE. The CDR3 is made up of 14 amino acids. The CDR3, as DNA: TGTGCCAGCAGCCCGATTCTAGGGGATTACGAGCAGTACTTC. It yields the protein CASSPILGDYEQYF.

V gene TRBV9 combines with J gene TRBJ2-3; D not resolved. Germline CDR1 SGDLS, CDR2 YYNGEE. This CDR3 is 16 amino acids long. Deletions cut 1 base from V and 4 bases from J, with 16 bases between. The CDR3 DNA follows: TGTGCCAGCAGCGTATCGTCCCGAACGGGTGCAGATACGCAGTATTTT. Translated, it gives CASSVSSRTGADTQYF.

The chain links TRBV9 to TRBJ2-4, with a possible D match to TRBD1 (5 bases). The CDR3 runs 13 residues. Trimming took off 2 bases at V and 8 bases at J, with 11 bases between the two ends. Germline V gives CDR1 SGDLS, CDR2 YYNGEE. The CDR3 loop is CASSVRVEDIQYF. Written as DNA, the CDR3 is TGTGCCAGCAGCGTCAGGGTAGAGGACATTCAGTACTTC. The full variable domain, rest sourced from reference TRBV9 and TRBJ2-4, is DSGVTQTPKHLITATGQRVTLRCSPRSGDLSVYWYQQSLDQGLQFLIQYYNGEERAKGNILERFSAQQFPDLHSELNLSSLELGDSALYFCASSVRVEDIQYFGAGTRLSVL.

The chain is built from TRBV19 and TRBJ1-6, with 7 positions matching TRBD1. V lost 3 bases, J lost 14 bases, and 7 bases stayed unmatched. The CDR3 covers 13 residues. The germline V gene has CDR1 LNHDA and CDR2 SQIVND (reference sequence). The CDR3 nucleotides read TGTGCCAGTAGTATGGAGGGGGCCGCCTCCCTCCACTTT. Its translation: CASSMEGAASLHF.

This sequence joins TRBV11-2 and TRBJ2-5, with D possibly being TRBD1 (6 bases). There are 13 residues in the CDR3. Germline loops: CDR1 SGHAT, CDR2 FQNNGV. V was clipped by 6 bases and J by 6 bases, with 14 bases between them. CDR3 amino acids: CASSNSGVQTQYF. DNA of the CDR3: TGTGCCAGCAGTAACTCAGGGGTTCAGACCCAGTACTTC.

The chain employs TRBV7-8 and TRBJ2-7; D is perhaps TRBD2 (6 bases). Germline CDR1 SGHVS, CDR2 FQNEAQ. The CDR3 consists of 15 residues. Trimming took off 8 bases at V and 2 bases at J, with 19 bases between the two ends. The CDR3 sequence: CASSWGTGEAYEQYF. The CDR3 nucleotides read TGTGCCAGCTCCTGGGGGACGGGGGAGGCCTACGAGCAGTACTTC.

V usage is TRBV7-9 and J usage is TRBJ2-7, with a tentative D call TRBD1 (5 bases). The V end was cut by 2 bases, the J end by 0 bases, with 11 bases between. This CDR3 is built from 15 residues. Germline CDR1 is SEHNR and CDR2 is FQNEAQ (reference sequence). The CDR3 protein is CASSLTTVSSYEQYF. The DNA for the CDR3 is TGTGCCAGCAGCTTAACGACAGTGAGCTCCTACGAGCAGTACTTC. Full variable domain (missing parts from reference TRBV7-9 and TRBJ2-7): DTGVSQNPRHKITKRGQNVTFRCDPISEHNRLYWYRQTLGQGPEFLTYFQNEAQLEKSRLLSDRFSAERPKGSFSTLEIQRTEQGDSAMYLCASSLTTVSSYEQYFGPGTRLTVT.

The chain has TRBV6-5 and TRBJ1-2; D is unclear. Between the trimmed V and J ends, which lost 4 bases and 3 bases, there was a span of 9 bases. The length of the CDR3 is 13 residues. Per germline, CDR1 MNHEY and CDR2 SVGAGI. CDR3 in amino acids: CASSLRVDYGYTF. The CDR3 DNA reads TGTGCCAGCAGTTTGAGGGTCGACTATGGCTACACCTTC.

The chain is built from TRBV6-5 and TRBJ2-5, with TRBD1 matching 7 bases. The CDR3 contains 14 residues. The V segment lost 6 bases and the J segment 4 bases; nucleotides outside the gene matches: 8. Germline assignment: CDR1 MNHEY and CDR2 SVGAGI. This chain's CDR3 is CASRVGTAVETQYF. As DNA, the CDR3 is TGTGCCAGCAGGGTCGGGACAGCGGTAGAGACCCAGTACTTC.

The chain joins TRBV19 to TRBJ2-7, with TRBD2 matching over 9 bases. The V segment lost 4 bases and the J segment 0 bases; nucleotides outside the gene matches: 4. Germline V gives CDR1 LNHDA, CDR2 SQIVND (reference sequence). CDR3 length: 15 amino acids. The CDR3 nucleotides are TGTGCCAGTAGTAGGGGTAGCGGGAGCTCCTACGAGCAGTACTTC. Protein product: CASSRGSGSSYEQYF. Complete variable domain (other parts from reference TRBV19 and TRBJ2-7): DGGITQSPKYLFRKEGQNVTLSCEQNLNHDAMYWYRQDPGQGLRLIYYSQIVNDFQKGDIAEGYSVSREKKESFPLTVTSAQKNPTAFYLCASSRGSGSSYEQYFGPGTRLTVT.

V is TRBV19 and J is TRBJ2-5, with 10 bases aligning to TRBD1. The V and J ends lost 4 bases and 4 bases, in that order; junction bases with no gene match: 3. The CDR3 contains 14 residues. Germline CDR1 LNHDA, CDR2 SQIVND (reference sequence). The DNA of the CDR3 is TGTGCCAGTAGTAGGTGGACAGGGGGAGAGACCCAGTACTTC. Its translation is CASSRWTGGETQYF.

V is TRBV5-1 and J is TRBJ2-3; D is undetermined. CDR1 SGHRS and CDR2 YFSETQ come from the germline V gene. V lost 4 bases, J lost 0 bases, and 15 bases lay in between. The CDR3 has 16 amino acids. Written as DNA, the CDR3 is TGCGCCAGCAGCCAACTAAGAGATTCTAGCACAGATACGCAGTATTTT. Residues: CASSQLRDSSTDTQYF.

The rearrangement joins TRBV7-9 to TRBJ1-2, with a possible D match to TRBD1 (5 bases). Germline-derived CDR1 and CDR2 are SEHNR and FQNEAQ (reference sequence). The CDR3 runs to 14 residues. The germline V and J ends were trimmed by 2 bases and 6 bases, with 13 bases remaining between them. This chain's CDR3 is CASSLFGAGDGYTF. Here the CDR3 DNA reads TGTGCCAGCAGCTTATTTGGGGCCGGAGATGGCTACACCTTC.

The chain recombines TRBV15 with TRBJ2-7; a weak D match, TRBD2 (6 bases). The CDR3 length is 15 residues. Germline-derived CDR1 and CDR2 are LNHNV and YYDKDF (reference sequence). Trimming removed 0 bases at V and 7 bases at J, with 16 bases between. The CDR3 loop reads CATSRERGGRQEQYF. CDR3 sequence (DNA): TGTGCCACCAGCAGAGAGAGGGGAGGTCGTCAGGAGCAGTACTTC.

The V and J genes are TRBV10-3 and TRBJ2-5; D uncertain. The CDR3 length is 16 residues. The V end was cut by 0 bases, the J end by 2 bases, with 13 bases between. The germline V gene encodes CDR1 ENHRY and CDR2 SYGVKD. The CDR3 region is CAISESPAPVQETQYF. DNA of the CDR3: TGTGCCATCAGTGAGTCGCCAGCGCCAGTTCAAGAGACCCAGTACTTC.

This sequence joins TRBV6-5 and TRBJ1-1, with D possibly TRBD1 on 5 matching bases. V was cut by 6 bases and J by 6 bases, with 20 bases left in between. Per germline, CDR1 MNHEY and CDR2 SVGAGI. The CDR3 contains 15 residues. The CDR3 DNA is TGTGCCAGCAGGATGGCTCTAGGGGCGGATGCTGAAGCTTTCTTT. Translation: CASRMALGADAEAFF.